This TCR beta chain was found in a study of blood T cell repertoires in COVID-19. Enrolled through a virtual design, the participants were between about 18 and 89 years of age and came from 24 US areas. Before being deemed recovered, Cohort 3 donors had two negative PCRs, clearance, or symptom resolution. Profiled with immunoSEQ multiplex PCR; TCRdb holds only in-frame clones, not every one. This table has hundreds of thousands of clones, roughly 89% appearing once. The V gene lost 0 bases and the J gene lost 3 bases, with 12 bases spanning the gap. The CDR3 consists of 16 residues. CDR1 LNHNV and CDR2 YYDKDF come from the germline V gene (reference sequence).

The chain has TRBV15 and TRBJ2-1, with no clear D. The sequence was collected from a woman aged 30 to 39 who had recovered from COVID-19. Sequenced sample: PBMCs or T cells enriched from blood (not recorded which). CDR3 amino acids: CATSRDVSAYYNEQFF. The CDR3 bases are TGTGCCACCAGCAGAGATGTGAGCGCTTACTACAATGAGCAGTTCTTC.